Only a few counts were recorded for the clone carrying this T cell receptor (beta chain). These data belong to a study of blood T cell repertoires in COVID-19. Study context: Both acute and convalescent COVID-19 samples were obtained from the United States, Italy and Spain. Sources were T cells, B-cell-depleted T cells, or PBMCs; the material itself was cDNA or gDNA.

From germline, CDR1 is MDHEN and CDR2 SYDVKM. Trimming took 6 bases from V and 13 from J, leaving 12 bases between them. CDR3 length: 11 residues. As processed by the authors: By means of reference gene primer amplification, nucleated cell counts were estimated. Using immunoSEQ multiplex PCR, the repertoire was profiled, and TCRdb retains in-frame clones only, with some absent. For V, J and clone size, that table is used; D and trimming come from the DNA. This sample has 150,000 to 170,000 clones, with roughly 80% found just once. This chain uses TRBV28 with TRBJ1-4; no definite D call. The source is a woman aged 55-75 years with acute or convalescent COVID-19. Source material: peripheral blood. In DNA, the CDR3 is TGTGCCAGCAGCCAGACAAGAAGACTGTTTTTT. Protein: CASSQTRRLFF.